This entry describes one TCR beta chain. Its cognate antigen is unknown. TCRdb keeps only in-frame clones here, not all; method: immunoSEQ multiplex PCR. The sample has 150,000 to 200,000 clones, roughly 90% seen once. The data stem from a study of T cell responses to AZD1222 COVID-19 vaccine. Study as a whole: Second-dose timings of about 4 or about 12 weeks were pooled. General observations from the study: Recipients of AZD1222 seropositive at baseline numbered only five or six. Vaccine-associated CD4 TCRs spanned spike, dominant at 160-218 and 743-854. Donors were mostly white British, more females; clonal diversity possibly underestimated.

The CDR3 has 14 amino acids. CDR1 and CDR2 from the germline V gene are MNHEY and SMNVEV (reference sequence). The V gene lost 6 bases and the J gene lost 0 bases, with 10 bases spanning the gap. This material consisted of peripheral blood, taken on day 0 of AZD1222 vaccination. The chain has TRBV27 and TRBJ2-3, with no clear D. The TCR sequence derives from an adult in good health. The CDR3 here is CASRLGPSTDTQYF. The CDR3 bases are TGTGCCAGCAGACTCGGACCTAGCACAGATACGCAGTATTTT.